These 7 T cell receptor beta chains were sequenced from one sample in a study. TCRdb re-derived calls from the 5' RACE reads in MiXCR, one entry per CDR3 protein. The profile shows roughly 69,000 distinct CDR3 sequences, approximately 23% of them singletons. The sample comprised memory CD4+ T cells sorted from a lymph node. Subset reported: memory CD4+ T cells, CD4+CD45RO+CD25-. The source is a female donor with breast cancer.

This clonotype was detected only a few times. The rearrangement uses TRBV6-2 or TRBV6-3 and TRBJ2-7; 7 nucleotides match TRBD2. Germline loops: CDR1 MNHEY, CDR2 SVGEGT. This CDR3 spans 14 amino acids. J gave up 1 base and V 4 bases, and 4 bases lay outside the gene matches. The CDR3 DNA sequence: TGTGCCAGCAGTTCCCAGCGGGGATCCTACGAGCAGTACTTC. It encodes CASSSQRGSYEQYF.

The chain recombines TRBV30 with TRBJ2-7; perhaps TRBD2 as D (7 bases). There are 13 residues in the CDR3. Germline loops: CDR1 GTSNPN, CDR2 SVGIG (reference sequence). Trimming pared 7 bases from V and 5 bases from J, leaving 18 bases between. CDR3 DNA: TGTGCCTCCGAGGGGGGGGCGAAGAACGAGCAGTACTTC. Its translation: CASEGGAKNEQYF. The complete variable domain, with remaining parts taken from reference TRBV30 and TRBJ2-7, reads SQTIHQWPATLVQPVGSPLSLECTVEGTSNPNLYWYRQAAGRGLQLLFYSVGIGQISSEVPQNLSASRPQDRQFILSSKKLLLSDSGFYLCASEGGAKNEQYFGPGTRLTVT.

The chain joins TRBV5-6 to TRBJ1-3; D not resolved. Germline CDR1 SGHDT, CDR2 YYEEEE. The CDR3 runs to 15 residues. V was pared by 1 base and J by 2 bases, with 10 bases between. The CDR3 bases are TGTGCCAGCAGCTTGTCTCCCAAGCCTGGAAACACCATATATTTT. Residues: CASSLSPKPGNTIYF.

This clonotype was found a few times. The J gene is TRBJ2-5, the V gene TRBV4-1; D ambiguous. The CDR3 runs to 16 residues. Trimming took 0 bases from V and 0 from J, leaving 11 bases between them. Germline CDR1 MGHRA, CDR2 YSYEKL. CDR3 loop: CASSQDERRDQETQYF. The CDR3 nucleotides read TGCGCCAGCAGCCAAGATGAGCGTAGGGACCAAGAGACCCAGTACTTC.

Only a few counts were recorded for this clonotype. The rearrangement links TRBV20-1 to TRBJ2-1; the match to TRBD1 covers 7 bases. Germline CDR1 DFQATT, CDR2 SNEGSKA (reference sequence). The CDR3 has 16 residues. Trimming removed 2 bases from V and 5 bases from J; junction bases left unmatched: 12. The CDR3: CSARKVGDSIDNEQFF. The CDR3 nucleotides are TGCAGTGCTAGAAAGGTGGGGGACAGTATAGACAATGAGCAGTTCTTC.

The genes are TRBV11-3 and TRBJ1-6; possible D gene TRBD1, 5 bases. Trimming took off 0 bases at V and 12 bases at J, with 9 bases between the two ends. Per the germline V gene, CDR1 is SGHNT and CDR2 is YENEEA. The CDR3 loop spans 13 amino acids. CDR3 in amino acids: CASSLDTGGPLHF. In DNA form, the CDR3 reads TGTGCCAGCAGCTTAGATACCGGGGGACCCCTCCACTTT.

The chain employs TRBV5-6 and TRBJ1-2, with 7 bases lining up with TRBD1. The CDR3 runs to 11 residues. Germline V gene lookup returns CDR1 SGHDT and CDR2 YYEEEE. With V trimmed by 6 bases and J by 6 bases, 2 bases remained unmatched. The CDR3 reads CASNRGHGYTF. The CDR3 bases are TGTGCCAGCAACAGGGGCCATGGCTACACCTTC. The full variable domain, completed using reference TRBV5-6 and TRBJ1-2, is DAGVTQSPTHLIKTRGQQVTLRCSPKSGHDTVSWYQQALGQGPQFIFQYYEEEERQRGNFPDRFSGHQFPNYSSELNVNALLLGDSALYLCASNRGHGYTFGSGTRLTVV.